This TCR beta chain was captured in a study of OX40 agonist ivuxolimab in advanced cancers. The length of the CDR3 is 15 residues. Per germline, CDR1 LNHDA and CDR2 SQIVND (reference sequence). TCRdb's copy holds only in-frame clones and misses some; the assay was immunoSEQ multiplex PCR. The table has 35,000 to 40,000 clones, more than 75% seen once. The sample consisted of CD4+ or CD8+ T cells sorted from blood, taken in a trial of the OX40 agonist ivuxolimab. This rearrangement joins TRBV19 to TRBJ2-5, with 9 bases lining up with TRBD1. The J call is uncertain, as TRBJ2-7 better fits the DNA end. The receptor was isolated from an adult with an advanced solid tumor such as melanoma, head and neck, liver or kidney cancer. The CDR3 loop is CASSAGQGLSYEQYF. CDR3 bases: TGTGCCAGTAGTGCGGGACAGGGACTCTCCTACGAGCAGTACTTC.